A selection of T cell receptor beta chains follows, all from one sample in a study of graft-versus-host responses after intestinal transplantation. Some clones are missing from TCRdb's copy, which holds only in-frame ones; the method was immunoSEQ multiplex PCR. The sample includes roughly 110,000 clones, 80% to 90% of them seen just once. These receptors' targets are unknown. This material consisted of unstimulated CD4+ T cells sorted from spleen or lymph node cells, taken before transplant. Source of these receptors: a human donor who was the organ donor for an intestinal transplant. Both conserved end residues are part of each CDR3. The D gene is left open where the match is weak. Some rows have no size entry. The others give once, few or many, or a class for an expanded clone.

abundance: NA
d_gene: TRBD2
v_gene: TRBV5-4
j_gene: TRBJ2-1
len: 18
CDR3nt: TGTGCCAGCAGCTTGGCCCAGATTAGCGGGGGGGCTCACAATGAGCAGTTCTTC
CDR3aa: CASSLAQISGGAHNEQFF

abundance: NA
d_gene: NA
v_gene: TRBV30
j_gene: TRBJ1-2
len: 12
CDR3nt: TGTGCCTGCAGGGACATCCCAAAGGGCTACACCTTC
CDR3aa: CACRDIPKGYTF

abundance: NA
d_gene: NA
v_gene: TRBV5-5
j_gene: TRBJ1-3
len: 16
CDR3nt: TGTGCCAGCAGCTTGGGAGCTGGGAAGCAGGGAAACACCATATATTTT
CDR3aa: CASSLGAGKQGNTIYF

abundance: NA
d_gene: NA
v_gene: TRBV11-2
j_gene: TRBJ1-1
len: 14
CDR3nt: TGTGCCAGCAGCTTCGGGGGAGGGAACACTGAAGCTTTCTTT
CDR3aa: CASSFGGGNTEAFF

abundance: NA
d_gene: TRBD2
v_gene: TRBV5-6
j_gene: TRBJ2-7
len: 15
CDR3nt: TGTGCCAGCAGCTTGAGCTCGGGGGGGCCCCACGAGCAGTACTTC
CDR3aa: CASSLSSGGPHEQYF

abundance: NA
d_gene: TRBD2
v_gene: TRBV18
j_gene: TRBJ2-5
len: 16
CDR3nt: TGTGCCAGCTCACCAAGGAGCGGGGGGGCCCGAGAGACCCAGTACTTC
CDR3aa: CASSPRSGGARETQYF

abundance: NA
d_gene: TRBD2
v_gene: TRBV5-4
j_gene: TRBJ2-3
len: 19
CDR3nt: TGTGCCAGTTCAAATACCGGGACTAGCGGGAGGGCGTACACAGATACGCAGTATTTT
CDR3aa: CASSNTGTSGRAYTDTQYF

abundance: NA
d_gene: NA
v_gene: TRBV2
j_gene: TRBJ2-5
len: 14
CDR3nt: TGTGCCAGCAGTGACACGAGGAGGCAAGAGACCCAGTACTTC
CDR3aa: CASSDTRRQETQYF

abundance: NA
d_gene: NA
v_gene: TRBV2
j_gene: TRBJ1-1
len: 14
CDR3nt: TGTGCCAGCAGGAGGGCCAGGGTGAACACTGAAGCTTTCTTT
CDR3aa: CASRRARVNTEAFF

abundance: once
d_gene: TRBD1
v_gene: TRBV5-1
j_gene: TRBJ1-6
len: 17
CDR3nt: TGCGCCAGCAGCTTGGGACAGGGGGCTACGGATAATTCACCCCTCCACTTT
CDR3aa: CASSLGQGATDNSPLHF

abundance: NA
d_gene: NA
v_gene: TRBV11-3
j_gene: TRBJ2-7
len: 15
CDR3nt: TGTGCCAGCACCAAAGAAGGCGGAATCTCCTACGAGCAGTACTTC
CDR3aa: CASTKEGGISYEQYF

abundance: NA
d_gene: NA
v_gene: TRBV6-6
j_gene: TRBJ2-7
len: 16
CDR3nt: TGTGCCAGCAGCCGACTCTCACCGGGAGCCTACTACGAGCAGTACTTC
CDR3aa: CASSRLSPGAYYEQYF

abundance: NA
d_gene: NA
v_gene: TRBV4-2
j_gene: TRBJ2-1
len: 13
CDR3nt: TGTGCCAGCAGCCAAGGACGGATAGGTGAGCAGTTCTTC
CDR3aa: CASSQGRIGEQFF

abundance: NA
d_gene: TRBD1
v_gene: TRBV6-1
j_gene: TRBJ1-1
len: 13
CDR3nt: TGTGCCAGCAGCAGCCGGGACAGGGGATTAGCTTTCTTT
CDR3aa: CASSSRDRGLAFF

abundance: few
d_gene: NA
v_gene: TRBV7-3
j_gene: TRBJ1-1
len: 17
CDR3nt: TGTGCCAGCAGCTTAGGATCAGGGGCTATCATGAACACTGAAGCTTTCTTT
CDR3aa: CASSLGSGAIMNTEAFF

abundance: NA
d_gene: TRBD1
v_gene: TRBV12-5
j_gene: TRBJ2-2
len: 17
CDR3nt: TGTGCTAGTGGGATGGCCACAGGACAGGGGGTTACCGGGGAGCTGTTTTTT
CDR3aa: CASGMATGQGVTGELFF

abundance: NA
d_gene: NA
v_gene: TRBV7-2
j_gene: TRBJ1-5
len: 15
CDR3nt: TGTGCCAGCAGCGCATGGACGGGGAGCAATCAGCCCCAGCATTTT
CDR3aa: CASSAWTGSNQPQHF

abundance: NA
d_gene: NA
v_gene: TRBV6-6
j_gene: TRBJ1-1
len: 15
CDR3nt: TGTGCCAGCAGTAATTCTTTGGGGCGTAGGGCTGAAGCTTTCTTT
CDR3aa: CASSNSLGRRAEAFF

abundance: NA
d_gene: NA
v_gene: TRBV18
j_gene: TRBJ2-7
len: 14
CDR3nt: TGTGCCAGCTCACCACCTCCCTCGTCGTGGAAGCAGTACTTC
CDR3aa: CASSPPPSSWKQYF

abundance: NA
d_gene: NA
v_gene: TRBV5-1
j_gene: TRBJ1-2
len: 15
CDR3nt: TGCGCCAGCAGCCCAAACGAGGGGCCTAACTATGGCTACACCTTC
CDR3aa: CASSPNEGPNYGYTF

abundance: NA
d_gene: NA
v_gene: TRBV5-4
j_gene: TRBJ2-6
len: 15
CDR3nt: TGTGCCAGCAGCTTAGGCGACTCTGGGGCCAACGTCCTGACTTTC
CDR3aa: CASSLGDSGANVLTF

abundance: NA
d_gene: TRBD2
v_gene: TRBV9
j_gene: TRBJ2-3
len: 15
CDR3nt: TGTGCCAGCAGCCTACGGGGGGTTTATACAGATACGCAGTATTTT
CDR3aa: CASSLRGVYTDTQYF

abundance: NA
d_gene: TRBD2
v_gene: TRBV6-1
j_gene: TRBJ2-3
len: 17
CDR3nt: TGTGCCAGCAGTGCCCCGGGACTAGCGGGAGTTGCAGATACGCAGTATTTT
CDR3aa: CASSAPGLAGVADTQYF

abundance: once
d_gene: TRBD2
v_gene: TRBV5-5
j_gene: TRBJ2-5
len: 13
CDR3nt: TGTGCCAGCAGCTTTGCGGGGGAAGAGACCCAGTACTTC
CDR3aa: CASSFAGEETQYF

abundance: NA
d_gene: NA
v_gene: TRBV10-3
j_gene: TRBJ2-7
len: 14
CDR3nt: TGTGCCATCAGCCCCGGGTCAGCATTCTACGAGCAGTACTTC
CDR3aa: CAISPGSAFYEQYF

abundance: NA
d_gene: NA
v_gene: TRBV7-9
j_gene: TRBJ2-3
len: 15
CDR3nt: TGTGCCAGCAGCTCCCGAGGTAGCGCCCCGGATACGCAGTATTTT
CDR3aa: CASSSRGSAPDTQYF

abundance: NA
d_gene: NA
v_gene: TRBV7-6
j_gene: TRBJ1-4
len: 16
CDR3nt: TGTGCCAGCAGCTTAGGGACGGGGGTATTTAATGAAAAACTGTTTTTT
CDR3aa: CASSLGTGVFNEKLFF

abundance: NA
d_gene: NA
v_gene: TRBV18
j_gene: TRBJ2-5
len: 14
CDR3nt: TGTGCCAGCTCACCCGCCTCTCGTGCGGAGACCCAGTACTTC
CDR3aa: CASSPASRAETQYF

abundance: NA
d_gene: NA
v_gene: TRBV10-3
j_gene: TRBJ1-5
len: 14
CDR3nt: TGTGCCACCTGGACAGAGATTAGCAATCAGCCCCAGCATTTT
CDR3aa: CATWTEISNQPQHF

abundance: few
d_gene: NA
v_gene: TRBV30
j_gene: TRBJ1-6
len: 18
CDR3nt: TGTGCCTGGAGTGTCCTTCGGCGGGGCTACACCTATAATTCACCCCTCCACTTT
CDR3aa: CAWSVLRRGYTYNSPLHF

abundance: NA
d_gene: NA
v_gene: TRBV28
j_gene: TRBJ1-5
len: 13
CDR3nt: TGTGCCAGCAAAACCCACAGCAATCAGCCCCAGCATTTT
CDR3aa: CASKTHSNQPQHF

abundance: few
d_gene: TRBD1
v_gene: TRBV6-1
j_gene: TRBJ1-4
len: 15
CDR3nt: TGTGCCAGCAGAGGACAGGGGGGCAGGAATGAAAAACTGTTTTTT
CDR3aa: CASRGQGGRNEKLFF

abundance: NA
d_gene: TRBD1
v_gene: TRBV5-6
j_gene: TRBJ2-7
len: 14
CDR3nt: TGTGCCAGCAGCTTGGAACAGGGGGCCGACGAGCAGTACTTC
CDR3aa: CASSLEQGADEQYF

abundance: NA
d_gene: TRBD1
v_gene: TRBV5-4
j_gene: TRBJ2-7
len: 14
CDR3nt: TGTGCCAGCAGCCGAGGACAGGGGACCTACGAGCAGTACTTC
CDR3aa: CASSRGQGTYEQYF

abundance: NA
d_gene: TRBD2
v_gene: TRBV4-1
j_gene: TRBJ2-1
len: 16
CDR3nt: TGCGCCAGCAGCCCCTCCGGGAGCGGGAGGGAAAATGAGCAGTTCTTC
CDR3aa: CASSPSGSGRENEQFF

abundance: few
d_gene: NA
v_gene: TRBV6-5
j_gene: TRBJ2-7
len: 12
CDR3nt: TGTGCCAGCAGACAATCCCGGGGCGAGCAGTACTTC
CDR3aa: CASRQSRGEQYF

abundance: NA
d_gene: NA
v_gene: TRBV19
j_gene: TRBJ1-1
len: 13
CDR3nt: TGTGCCAGTAGTATGTTGGAGAACACTGAAGCTTTCTTT
CDR3aa: CASSMLENTEAFF

abundance: NA
d_gene: NA
v_gene: TRBV11-3
j_gene: TRBJ2-5
len: 14
CDR3nt: TGTGCCAGCAGCCCGGGACGGTACGAAGAGACCCAGTACTTC
CDR3aa: CASSPGRYEETQYF

abundance: NA
d_gene: NA
v_gene: TRBV6-5
j_gene: TRBJ2-1
len: 14
CDR3nt: TGTGCCAGCAGCGCGACTACGTATCGGAGCGAGCAGTTCTTC
CDR3aa: CASSATTYRSEQFF

abundance: NA
d_gene: NA
v_gene: TRBV6-5
j_gene: TRBJ1-2
len: 13
CDR3nt: TGTGCCAGCAGTTTCCCGGGGTCAGGGGGCTACACCTTC
CDR3aa: CASSFPGSGGYTF

abundance: NA
d_gene: NA
v_gene: TRBV5-4
j_gene: TRBJ2-7
len: 15
CDR3nt: TGTGCCAGCAGCTTGGACCTAGCTAGCCCCTACGAGCAGTACTTC
CDR3aa: CASSLDLASPYEQYF